Presented here are 26 T cell receptor beta chains from one specimen sequenced in a study of blood T cells in healthy people across ages. Together with a sample-barcoded 5' primer, a J-beta primer mix was included in a second PCR lasting roughly 6 to 12 cycles. TCRdb processed the 5' RACE reads anew with MiXCR; each CDR3 protein has one entry. Among some 760,000 distinct CDR3 sequences listed, 20% to 25% were seen once. These records were also assigned to another study, of T cells of mothers and their children.

What was sequenced was blood. Source of these receptors: a boy between 10 and 17 years old in good health.

A few counts support this clonotype. The chain joins TRBV15 to TRBJ2-7; 14 nucleotides match TRBD2. The CDR3 has 16 amino acids. The V gene end was trimmed by 1 base and the J gene end by 3 bases; junction bases not matched to a gene: 2. Per germline, CDR1 LNHNV and CDR2 YYDKDF (reference sequence). This CDR3 reads CATSRGGTSGGYEQYF. The CDR3 DNA sequence: TGTGCCACCAGCAGAGGGGGGACTAGCGGGGGCTACGAGCAGTACTTC.

This clonotype was observed a few times. The chain links TRBV12-5 to TRBJ1-2; perhaps TRBD1 as D (5 bases). This CDR3 has 17 residues. Trimming stripped 0 bases from V and 7 bases from J, with 21 bases between. Germline V gene lookup returns CDR1 LGHNT and CDR2 FRNRAP. CDR3 residues: CASGLVLRGEQIGGYTF. As DNA, the CDR3 is TGTGCTAGTGGTTTGGTATTGAGGGGCGAGCAGATTGGTGGCTACACCTTC.

V usage is TRBV6-2 or TRBV6-3 and J usage is TRBJ1-1, with D possibly matching TRBD1 (6 bases). Trimming removed 0 bases at V and 7 bases at J, with 21 bases between. CDR1 is MNHEY, CDR2 SVGEGT, per germline. This CDR3 comprises 17 residues. CDR3: CASSYSRSGDPRIEAFF. CDR3 bases: TGTGCCAGCAGTTACTCGAGGTCAGGGGACCCCCGAATTGAAGCTTTCTTT.

This chain links TRBV25-1 with TRBJ2-7, with D uncertain. Trimming took 6 bases from V and 0 from J, leaving 9 bases between them. The CDR3 is 13 amino acids. In germline, CDR1 is MGHDK, CDR2 SYGVNS. The chain's CDR3 is CASRIGSSYEQYF. CDR3 nucleotides: TGTGCCAGCAGAATAGGTAGCTCCTACGAGCAGTACTTC.

This clonotype was seen at least ten times. The gene calls are TRBV24-1 and TRBJ2-1; TRBD1 matches at 8 bases. With V trimmed by 4 bases and J by 3 bases, 4 bases remained unmatched. The CDR3 totals 15 residues. Germline V CDR1 and CDR2: KGHDR, SFDVKD. The CDR3 region is CATSESTGDYNEQFF. DNA of the CDR3: TGTGCCACCAGTGAATCGACAGGGGACTACAATGAGCAGTTCTTC.

This clonotype appeared many times. The V gene is TRBV12-3 or TRBV12-4, the J gene TRBJ2-4; D is unresolved. The CDR3 contains 14 residues. The V end lost 1 base, the J end lost 0 bases, and 4 bases lay between the germline ends. In DNA, the CDR3 is TGTGCCAGCAGTTTAGGTTTAGCCAAAAACATTCAGTACTTC. Translated: CASSLGLAKNIQYF.

The chain employs TRBV5-4 and TRBJ1-3; D ambiguous. This CDR3 region has 11 residues. Germline CDR1 is SGHNT and CDR2 is YYREEE (reference sequence). V lost 0 bases, J lost 8 bases, and 3 bases lay in between. The CDR3 loop is CASSLGHTIYF. The CDR3 region has the DNA TGTGCCAGCAGCTTGGGGCACACCATATATTTT. Based on the CDR3 plus reference TRBV5-4 and TRBJ1-3, the full variable domain is ETGVTQSPTHLIKTRGQQVTLRCSSQSGHNTVSWYQQALGQGPQFIFQYYREEENGRGNFPPRFSGLQFPNYSSELNVNALELDDSALYLCASSLGHTIYFGEGSWLTVV.

The chain couples TRBV5-1 to TRBJ1-1, with D uncertain. V gave up 0 bases and J gave up 4 bases, with 10 bases separating them. This CDR3 is 14 amino acids long. The V gene's germline CDR1 is SGHRS and CDR2 YFSETQ. The CDR3: CASSLGLKGTEAFF. DNA for the CDR3: TGCGCCAGCAGCTTGGGCCTCAAAGGCACTGAAGCTTTCTTT. The full variable domain, with the rest looked up from reference TRBV5-1 and TRBJ1-1, is KAGVTQTPRYLIKTRGQQVTLSCSPISGHRSVSWYQQTPGQGLQFLFEYFSETQRNKGNFPGRFSGRQFSNSRSEMNVSTLELGDSALYLCASSLGLKGTEAFFGQGTRLTVV.

Of note for this clonotype: The CDR3 does not close with the conserved phenylalanine or tryptophan, likely indicating a read error. J is TRBJ2-5 and V is TRBV12-5; 9 bases are shared with TRBD1. This CDR3 is 15 amino acids long. The germline V gene has CDR1 LGHNT and CDR2 FRNRAP. V shed 6 bases, J shed 1 base, and the junction held 6 bases outside the gene matches. For the CDR3, the DNA is TGTGCTAGTGGGGGGGGACAGGGCCGCCAAGAGACCCAGTACTCC. It specifies CASGGGQGRQETQYS.

This clonotype has a handful of counts. The chain uses TRBV11-2 and TRBJ2-1; the D gene could be TRBD1 or TRBD2 (6 bases each). The V end lost 1 base, the J end lost 7 bases, and 14 bases lay between the germline ends. The CDR3 runs 15 residues. CDR1 and CDR2 from the germline V gene are SGHAT and FQNNGV. The DNA for the CDR3 is TGTGCCAGCAGCTTAGTAGGGGGGCCTAAGAATGAGCAGTTCTTC. This encodes CASSLVGGPKNEQFF.

This sequence joins TRBV12-3 or TRBV12-4 and TRBJ2-1; a possible D gene is TRBD2 (5 bases). V gave up 4 bases and J gave up 2 bases, with 9 bases separating them. This CDR3 is 14 amino acids long. The chain's CDR3 is CASSWRRTYNEQFF. The DNA of the CDR3 is TGTGCCAGCAGTTGGAGGAGAACCTACAATGAGCAGTTCTTC.

The J gene is TRBJ2-1, the V gene TRBV20-1, with TRBD2 matching 9 bases. This CDR3 comprises 14 residues. Germline CDR1 DFQATT, CDR2 SNEGSKA (reference sequence). The V gene end was trimmed by 4 bases and the J gene end by 4 bases; junction bases not matched to a gene: 5. The DNA for the CDR3 is TGCAGTGCTAAACTAGCGGGTCTATACAATGAGCAGTTCTTC. This codes for CSAKLAGLYNEQFF.

This clonotype was seen repeatedly, ten times or more. This chain uses TRBV29-1 with TRBJ2-1, with 9 nucleotides matching TRBD2. V dropped 1 base and J dropped 3; count of bases not matched to a gene: 1. From germline, CDR1 is SQVTM and CDR2 ANQGSEA. This CDR3 has 14 amino acids. This CDR3 reads CSVEGLADYNEQFF. CDR3 nucleotides: TGCAGCGTTGAAGGACTAGCGGACTACAATGAGCAGTTCTTC.

Concerning this clonotype: Mismatch with germline at one junction end may stem from a read error. J is TRBJ2-3 and V is TRBV4-3; 10 positions agree with TRBD1. CDR1 and CDR2 from the germline V gene are LGHNA and YSLEER. This CDR3 has 17 residues. The CDR3 loop reads CVSSQNIGQGGTDTQYF. Written as DNA, the CDR3 is TGCGTCAGCAGCCAAAATATTGGACAGGGGGGTACAGATACGCAGTATTTT.

The table lists this clonotype with a few counts. The chain combines TRBV10-3 with TRBJ2-5; 9 nucleotides agree with TRBD2. The CDR3 has 16 residues. V shed 3 bases and J 2 bases; nucleotides not matched to a gene: 7. The germline V gene encodes CDR1 ENHRY and CDR2 SYGVKD. The CDR3 DNA reads as TGTGCCATCAGTGATTTGGCGGGAGGGGATCAAGAGACCCAGTACTTC. Translation: CAISDLAGGDQETQYF.

CDR3 protein: CSVEKQGEASYNEQFF. Here the CDR3 DNA reads TGCAGCGTTGAAAAACAGGGGGAGGCCTCCTACAATGAGCAGTTCTTC. The rearrangement joins TRBV29-1 to TRBJ2-1; 8 bases fit TRBD1. This CDR3 has 16 residues. The V and J ends lost 2 bases and 0 bases, in that order; junction bases with no gene match: 6. CDR1 and CDR2 (germline): SQVTM, ANQGSEA.

This clonotype turned up a few times. The CDR3: CASSLRGAGTQYF. The CDR3 DNA reads as TGTGCCAGCAGTTTACGGGGGGCAGGGACCCAGTACTTC. This chain uses TRBV28 with TRBJ2-5; the D gene is possibly TRBD2 (7 bases). The V gene lost 2 bases and the J gene lost 7 bases, with 11 bases spanning the gap. CDR1 MDHEN and CDR2 SYDVKM come from the germline V gene. There are 13 residues in the CDR3.

This clonotype was detected a few times. The chain employs TRBV27 and TRBJ2-1, with 7 nucleotides matching TRBD2. CDR3 size: 17 residues. J gave up 0 bases and V 4 bases, and 9 bases lay outside the gene matches. The germline gives CDR1 MNHEY, CDR2 SMNVEV (reference sequence). The CDR3, as DNA: TGTGCCAGCAGTTGGGGGGGAGGACTGTCCTCCTACAATGAGCAGTTCTTC. This codes for CASSWGGGLSSYNEQFF.

The chain combines TRBV28 with TRBJ1-4, with 7 bases that match TRBD1. Germline loops: CDR1 MDHEN, CDR2 SYDVKM. J was trimmed by 8 bases and V by 6 bases; bases with no gene match: 9. The CDR3 runs to 14 residues. In nucleotides, the CDR3 is TGTGCCAGCAGAGTACAGGGGCGCGGGGAAAAACTGTTTTTT. It specifies CASRVQGRGEKLFF.

The rearrangement uses TRBV12-3 or TRBV12-4 and TRBJ1-4; 8 positions agree with TRBD1. CDR3 length equals 12 residues. With V trimmed by 6 bases and J by 8 bases, 2 bases remained unmatched. Here the CDR3 reads CASRRTGEKLFF. The DNA of the CDR3 is TGTGCCAGCAGACGGACAGGGGAAAAACTGTTTTTT.

The CDR3 nucleotides are TGCGCCAGCAGCCAAGAAACTAGCGGGAGCGTCTTCGCAGATACGCAGTATTTT. Translating gives CASSQETSGSVFADTQYF. The gene calls are TRBV4-1 and TRBJ2-3, with 11 bases matching TRBD2. V shed 0 bases, J shed 4 bases, and the junction held 9 bases outside the gene matches. Germline V gene data show CDR1 as MGHRA and CDR2 as YSYEKL. The CDR3 is 18 residues long.

The gene calls are TRBV10-3 and TRBJ2-5; D remains unclear. Germline CDR1 and CDR2: ENHRY and SYGVKD. Trimming removed 0 bases at V and 0 bases at J, with 17 bases between. The CDR3 is 18 amino acids. CDR3 nucleotides: TGTGCCATCAGTGAGTCGAGATTTGATCATTCGTACCAAGAGACCCAGTACTTC. This encodes CAISESRFDHSYQETQYF.

The V gene is TRBV6-5, the J gene TRBJ2-4; D gene ambiguous. V lost 5 bases and J 9 bases, leaving 8 bases between the germline ends. CDR1 is MNHEY, CDR2 SVGAGI, per germline. The CDR3 length is 11 residues. CDR3 loop: CASSEGSIQYF. In nucleotides, the CDR3 is TGTGCCAGCAGTGAAGGAAGCATTCAGTACTTC.

The V gene is TRBV29-1, the J gene TRBJ1-1; D is unresolved. The germline V gene encodes CDR1 SQVTM and CDR2 ANQGSEA. Between the trimmed V and J ends, which lost 4 bases and 4 bases, there was a span of 16 bases. The CDR3 runs to 14 residues. CDR3 nucleotides: TGCAGCGTTGCTGGCCCGAGGATGGGCACTGAAGCTTTCTTT. Protein: CSVAGPRMGTEAFF.

V gene TRBV7-2 combines with J gene TRBJ2-5, with D possibly TRBD1 on 5 matching bases. The DNA end favors TRBJ2-7, so the J call may be wrong. This CDR3 comprises 16 residues. Germline CDR1 and CDR2: SGHTA and FQGNSA. As DNA, the CDR3 is TGTGCCAGCAGCCCCCTGCTAGGTAGGGGCTCCTACGAGCAGTACTTC. Translating it yields CASSPLLGRGSYEQYF.

V and J are TRBV29-1 and TRBJ1-4, with unresolved D. CDR3 size: 13 residues. The germline V gene has CDR1 SQVTM and CDR2 ANQGSEA. V was cut by 4 bases and J by 5 bases, with 11 bases left in between. The CDR3 region has the DNA TGCAGCGTTGGTCAGGCCCTAAATGAAAAACTGTTTTTT. Residues: CSVGQALNEKLFF. Looking up the rest from reference TRBV29-1 and TRBJ1-4 gives the full variable domain: SAVISQKPSRDICQRGTSLTIQCQVDSQVTMMFWYRQQPGQSLTLIATANQGSEATYESGFVIDKFPISRPNLTFSTLTVSNMSPEDSSIYLCSVGQALNEKLFFGSGTQLSVL.